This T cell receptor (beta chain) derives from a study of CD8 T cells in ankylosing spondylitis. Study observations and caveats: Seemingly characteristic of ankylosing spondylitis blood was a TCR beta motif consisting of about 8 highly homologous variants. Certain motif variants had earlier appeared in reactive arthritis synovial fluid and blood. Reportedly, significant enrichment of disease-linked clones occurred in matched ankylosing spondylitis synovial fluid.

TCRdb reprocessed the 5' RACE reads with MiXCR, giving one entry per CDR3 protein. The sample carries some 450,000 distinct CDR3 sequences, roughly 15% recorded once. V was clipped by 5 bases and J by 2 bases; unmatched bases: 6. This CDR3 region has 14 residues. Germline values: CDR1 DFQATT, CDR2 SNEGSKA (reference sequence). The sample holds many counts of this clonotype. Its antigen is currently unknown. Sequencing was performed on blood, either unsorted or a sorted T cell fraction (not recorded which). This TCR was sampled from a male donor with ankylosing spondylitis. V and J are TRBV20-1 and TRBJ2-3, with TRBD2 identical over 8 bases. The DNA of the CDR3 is TGCAGTGCTCAAAGCGGGAGACTCACAGATACGCAGTATTTT. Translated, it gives CSAQSGRLTDTQYF.